These 10 T cell receptor beta chains were sequenced from one sample in a study of memory CD4+ T cells and cytomegalovirus serostatus. Assay: immunoSEQ multiplex PCR; the TCRdb copy retains only in-frame clones and omits some. The data hold around 62,000 clones, with 76% observed a single time. Single viable CD3+CD4+CD8-CD45RO+ cells were sorted as the memory CD4+ T cells. Sequencing used memory CD4+ T cells from blood. The receptor source for this set is an adult in good health and CMV-seropositive.

The J gene is TRBJ2-2, the V gene TRBV27, with D possibly being TRBD2 (6 bases). CDR3 size: 17 residues. V was clipped by 3 bases and J by 0 bases, with 14 bases between them. CDR1 and CDR2 (germline): MNHEY, SMNVEV (reference sequence). The CDR3 sequence: CASSLSSGAANTGELFF. The CDR3 bases are TGTGCCAGCAGTTTGAGTAGCGGAGCCGCGAACACCGGGGAGCTGTTTTTT.

This rearrangement joins TRBV6-1 to TRBJ2-3; D may be TRBD1 or TRBD2 (5 bases each). This CDR3 is 14 amino acids long. The germline gives CDR1 MNHNS, CDR2 SASEGT. The V end was cut by 2 bases, the J end by 6 bases, with 12 bases between. CDR3 loop: CASSEQSGQDTQYF. The DNA of the CDR3 is TGTGCCAGCAGTGAACAATCGGGGCAGGATACGCAGTATTTT.

The rearrangement links TRBV5-1 to TRBJ2-7, with D possibly being TRBD2 (6 bases). V lost 4 bases and J lost 0, with 14 bases in between. Germline values: CDR1 SGHRS, CDR2 YFSETQ. The CDR3 length is 15 residues. The chain's CDR3 is CASSPRAGTSYEQYF. Written as DNA, the CDR3 is TGCGCCAGCAGCCCGCGGGCGGGGACCTCCTACGAGCAGTACTTC.

The rearrangement links TRBV28 to TRBJ1-1; weak D call: TRBD1 (5 bases). The V gene's germline CDR1 is MDHEN and CDR2 SYDVKM. The CDR3 extends over 13 amino acids. Trimming removed 8 bases from V and 0 bases from J, with 10 bases in between. CDR3 protein: CASDDSLNTEAFF. DNA for the CDR3: TGTGCCAGCGACGACAGTTTGAACACTGAAGCTTTCTTT.

In this sample, this clone turned up many times. J is TRBJ2-2 and V is TRBV7-6; D is perhaps TRBD1 or TRBD2 (5 bases each). The CDR3 extends over 14 amino acids. CDR1 SGHVS and CDR2 FNYEAQ come from the germline V gene. Trimming pared 1 base from V and 7 bases from J, leaving 10 bases between. DNA for the CDR3: TGTGCCAGCAGCTTAGGGGGGAACGACGGGGAGCTGTTTTTT. Translation gives CASSLGGNDGELFF.

The CDR3 coding sequence is TGTGCCAGCAGTGGGCTAGCGACCAATGAGCAGTTCTTC. Its protein product is CASSGLATNEQFF. The chain combines TRBV28 with TRBJ2-1, with a possible D match to TRBD2 (6 bases). Germline V gene lookup returns CDR1 MDHEN and CDR2 SYDVKM. V lost 5 bases to trimming and J lost 6 bases, with 11 bases between them. CDR3 length: 13 residues.

This clone appeared a single time. This chain uses TRBV6-5 with TRBJ2-7; D is undetermined. Germline CDR1 and CDR2: MNHEY and SVGAGI. V was shortened by 2 bases and J by 0 bases, with 11 bases between the two germline ends. The CDR3 extends over 15 amino acids. The CDR3 bases are TGTGCCAGCAGTTACAGCCAACGATCCTCCTACGAGCAGTACTTC. Its protein product is CASSYSQRSSYEQYF.

Only a few counts were recorded for this clone. Other DNA sequences in the sample encode the same CDR3. The CDR3 bases are TGTGCCAGCAGCTTCGCGGGGGAAGAGACCCAGTACTTC. Translating gives CASSFAGEETQYF. The gene calls are TRBV7-2 and TRBJ2-5, with 7 bases identical to TRBD2. The CDR3 extends over 13 amino acids. V was pared by 3 bases and J by 3 bases, with 1 base of the junction left unmatched. Per germline, CDR1 SGHTA and CDR2 FQGNSA.

The rearrangement uses TRBV7-9 and TRBJ1-6; possible D gene TRBD1, 6 bases. In germline, CDR1 is SEHNR, CDR2 FQNEAQ (reference sequence). CDR3 length equals 14 residues. Deletions cut 2 bases from V and 7 bases from J, with 9 bases between. The CDR3 sequence is CASSLPGQNSPLHF. In DNA form, the CDR3 reads TGTGCCAGCAGCTTACCAGGACAGAATTCACCCCTCCACTTT.

This clone was seen a few times. The chain joins TRBV11-1 to TRBJ2-7, with TRBD2 matching 12 bases. Germline CDR1 SGHAT, CDR2 FQDESV (reference sequence). CDR3 length: 14 residues. V shed 8 bases, J shed 4 bases, and the junction held 6 bases outside the gene matches. The CDR3 bases are TGTGCCAGCGGGGAGACTAGCGGGAGTTACGAGCAGTACTTC. Translated, it gives CASGETSGSYEQYF.